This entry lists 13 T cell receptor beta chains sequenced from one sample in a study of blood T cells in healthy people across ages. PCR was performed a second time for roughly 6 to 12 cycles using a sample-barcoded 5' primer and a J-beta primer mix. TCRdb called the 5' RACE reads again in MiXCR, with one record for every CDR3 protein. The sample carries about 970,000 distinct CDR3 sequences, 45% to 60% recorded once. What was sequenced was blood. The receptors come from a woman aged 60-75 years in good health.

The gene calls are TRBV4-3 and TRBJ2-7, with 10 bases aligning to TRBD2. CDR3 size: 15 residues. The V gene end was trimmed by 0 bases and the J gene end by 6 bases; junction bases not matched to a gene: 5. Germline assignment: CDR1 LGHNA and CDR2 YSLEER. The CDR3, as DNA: TGCGCCAGCAGCCAAGATTGGCTAGCGGGAGCCGAGCAGTACTTC. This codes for CASSQDWLAGAEQYF.

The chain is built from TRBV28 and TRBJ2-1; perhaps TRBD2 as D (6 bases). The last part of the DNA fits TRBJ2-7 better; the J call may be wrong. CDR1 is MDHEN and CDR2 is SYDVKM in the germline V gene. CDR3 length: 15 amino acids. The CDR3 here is CASRIDPADYNEQYF. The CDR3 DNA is TGTGCCAGCAGAATAGACCCCGCGGACTACAATGAGCAGTACTTC.

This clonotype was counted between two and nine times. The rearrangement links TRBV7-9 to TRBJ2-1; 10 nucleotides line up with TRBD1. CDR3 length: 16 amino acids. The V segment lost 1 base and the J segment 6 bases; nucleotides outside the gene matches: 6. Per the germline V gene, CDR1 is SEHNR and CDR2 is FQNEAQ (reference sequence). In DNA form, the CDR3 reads TGTGCCAGCAGCTTAGAGCCGGGACAGGGGTCCAATGAGCAGTTCTTC. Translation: CASSLEPGQGSNEQFF.

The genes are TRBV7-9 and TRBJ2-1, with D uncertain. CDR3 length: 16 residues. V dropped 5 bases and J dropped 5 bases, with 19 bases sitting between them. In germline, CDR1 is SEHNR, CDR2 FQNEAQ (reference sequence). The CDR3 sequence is CASSPEGAYRDNEQFF. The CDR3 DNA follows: TGTGCCAGCAGCCCCGAAGGTGCTTACAGAGACAATGAGCAGTTCTTC.

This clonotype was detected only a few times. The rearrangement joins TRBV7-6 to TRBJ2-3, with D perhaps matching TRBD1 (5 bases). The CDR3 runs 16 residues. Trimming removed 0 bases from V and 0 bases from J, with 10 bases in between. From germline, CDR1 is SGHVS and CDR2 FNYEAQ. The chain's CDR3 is CASSLAGVRSTDTQYF. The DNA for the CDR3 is TGTGCCAGCAGCTTAGCAGGGGTCCGTAGCACAGATACGCAGTATTTT.

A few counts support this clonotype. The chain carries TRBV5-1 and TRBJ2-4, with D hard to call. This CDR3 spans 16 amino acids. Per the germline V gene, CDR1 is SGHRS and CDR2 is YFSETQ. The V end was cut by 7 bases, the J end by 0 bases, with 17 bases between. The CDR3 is CASPPTGLLAKNIQYF. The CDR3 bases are TGCGCCAGCCCCCCGACCGGCCTCCTAGCCAAAAACATTCAGTACTTC.

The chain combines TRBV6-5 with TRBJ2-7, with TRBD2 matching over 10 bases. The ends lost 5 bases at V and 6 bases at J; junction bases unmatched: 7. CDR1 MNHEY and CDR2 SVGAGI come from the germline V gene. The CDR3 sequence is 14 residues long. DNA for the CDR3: TGTGCCAGCAGTGATGGTACTAGCGGGACCGAGCAGTACTTC. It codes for CASSDGTSGTEQYF.

In nucleotides, the CDR3 is TGTGCCAGCAGTAGGCCGGGACAGGGGGCCTACGAGCAGTACTTC. Protein product: CASSRPGQGAYEQYF. This sequence joins TRBV6-5 and TRBJ2-7; 11 nucleotides agree with TRBD1. V was clipped by 5 bases and J by 2 bases; unmatched bases: 5. CDR3 length: 15 residues. Germline loops: CDR1 MNHEY, CDR2 SVGAGI.

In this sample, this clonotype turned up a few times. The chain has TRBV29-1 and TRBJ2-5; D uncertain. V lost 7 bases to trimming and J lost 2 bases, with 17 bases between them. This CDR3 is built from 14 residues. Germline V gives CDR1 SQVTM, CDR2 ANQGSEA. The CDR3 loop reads CSGDDQVEQETQYF. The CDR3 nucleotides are TGCAGCGGGGATGACCAGGTGGAACAAGAGACCCAGTACTTC. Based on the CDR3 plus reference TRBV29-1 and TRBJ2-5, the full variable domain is SAVISQKPSRDICQRGTSLTIQCQVDSQVTMMFWYRQQPGQSLTLIATANQGSEATYESGFVIDKFPISRPNLTFSTLTVSNMSPEDSSIYLCSGDDQVEQETQYFGPGTRLLVL.

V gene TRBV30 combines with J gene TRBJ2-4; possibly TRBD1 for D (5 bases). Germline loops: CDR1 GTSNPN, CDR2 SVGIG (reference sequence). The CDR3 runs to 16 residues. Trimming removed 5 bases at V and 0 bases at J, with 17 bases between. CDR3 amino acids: CAWGAGPGEAKNIQYF. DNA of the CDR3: TGTGCCTGGGGGGCCGGACCCGGAGAAGCCAAAAACATTCAGTACTTC.

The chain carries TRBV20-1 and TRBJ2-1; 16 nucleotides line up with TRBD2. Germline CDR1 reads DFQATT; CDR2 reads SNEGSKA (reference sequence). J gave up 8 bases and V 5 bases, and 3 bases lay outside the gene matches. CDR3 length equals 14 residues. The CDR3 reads CSAGTSGRGDEQFF. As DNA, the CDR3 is TGCAGTGCTGGGACTAGCGGGAGGGGGGATGAGCAGTTCTTC.

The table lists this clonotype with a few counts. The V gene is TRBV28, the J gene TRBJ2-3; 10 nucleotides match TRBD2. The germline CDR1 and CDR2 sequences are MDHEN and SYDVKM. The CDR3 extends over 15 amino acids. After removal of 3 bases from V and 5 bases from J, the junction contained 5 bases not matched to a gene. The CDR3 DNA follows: TGTGCCAGCAGTTTCCCCCTAGCGGGAGTAGATACGCAGTATTTT. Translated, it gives CASSFPLAGVDTQYF.

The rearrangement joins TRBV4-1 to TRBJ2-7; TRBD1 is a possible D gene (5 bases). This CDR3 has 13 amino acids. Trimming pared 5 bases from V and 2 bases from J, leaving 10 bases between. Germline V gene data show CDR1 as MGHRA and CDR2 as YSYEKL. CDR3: CASSGAETYEQYF. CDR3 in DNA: TGCGCCAGCAGCGGGGCGGAAACCTACGAGCAGTACTTC.